This entry lists 21 T cell receptor beta chains sequenced from one sample in a study of blood T cell repertoires in COVID-19. Assay: immunoSEQ multiplex PCR; the TCRdb copy retains only in-frame clones and omits some. The sample comprises 250,000 or so clones, roughly 89% of which are singletons, and 2.1% rests with the top ten. Source material: peripheral blood. Receptors originate from a woman aged 55-70 years with COVID-19, enrolled during active disease.

J is TRBJ2-2 and V is TRBV6-2 or TRBV6-3; unclear D gene. Germline V gene sequence: CDR1 MNHEY, CDR2 SVGEGT. Between the trimmed V and J ends, which lost 5 bases and 7 bases, there was a span of 8 bases. The CDR3 spans 12 residues. CDR3 residues: CASSPLVGELFF. CDR3 nucleotide sequence: TGTGCCAGCAGTCCCTTAGTCGGGGAGCTGTTTTTT.

V is TRBV21-1 and J is TRBJ2-7; TRBD1 reflects the table's D call only, with no check against the DNA. TRBV21-1 is assigned pseudogene status. The CDR3 covers 17 residues. CDR3 amino acids: CASSKDGILPGGYEQYF. In nucleotides, the CDR3 is TGTGCCAGCAGCAAAGACGGTATCCTACCAGGGGGCTACGAGCAGTACTTC.

V gene TRBV5-4 combines with J gene TRBJ2-7; D is undetermined. In germline, CDR1 is SGHNT, CDR2 YYREEE (reference sequence). The CDR3 consists of 11 residues. V was pared by 3 bases and J by 2 bases, with 3 bases between. The CDR3 bases are TGTGCCAGCAGCTCCACCTACGAGCAGTACTTC. It yields the protein CASSSTYEQYF.

The chain joins TRBV4-3 to TRBJ1-5; the D gene is possibly TRBD1 (5 bases). Germline assignment: CDR1 LGHNA and CDR2 YSLEER. V lost 2 bases, J lost 7 bases, and 15 bases lay in between. The length of the CDR3 is 15 residues. CDR3 in DNA: TGCGCCAGCAGCCAATTTGTAGGGGCAGGCCAGCCCCAGCATTTT. Its protein is CASSQFVGAGQPQHF.

This chain's CDR3 is CASSDSGGNEKLFF. The CDR3 DNA sequence: TGTGCCAGCAGTGATTCAGGGGGTAATGAAAAACTGTTTTTT. This rearrangement joins TRBV2 to TRBJ1-4; 7 bases line up with TRBD1. CDR3 size: 14 residues. CDR1 is SNHLY and CDR2 is FYNNEI in the germline V gene. The junction had 2 bases not matched to a gene; V was cut back by 3 bases and J by 4 bases.

This chain links TRBV7-9 with TRBJ1-6; D might be TRBD1 (6 bases). The CDR3 is 15 amino acids. Trimming pared 5 bases from V and 6 bases from J, leaving 14 bases between. Per the germline V gene, CDR1 is SEHNR and CDR2 is FQNEAQ (reference sequence). The CDR3 DNA reads TGTGCCAGCAGCCATCAGACAGGCCCTAATTCACCCCTCCACTTT. Translating gives CASSHQTGPNSPLHF.

The chain is built from TRBV5-1 and TRBJ1-4, with 10 positions matching TRBD1. J gave up 8 bases and V 4 bases, and 8 bases lay outside the gene matches. CDR1 and CDR2 from the germline V gene are SGHRS and YFSETQ. CDR3 length: 15 amino acids. CDR3 sequence reads: CASSTSGTGAEKLFF. CDR3 nucleotide sequence: TGCGCCAGCAGCACCTCCGGGACAGGGGCCGAAAAACTGTTTTTT.

This clone was seen once. The chain employs TRBV6-1 and TRBJ2-6, with a weak D call TRBD2 (6 bases). The CDR3 is made up of 17 amino acids. The germline V gene has CDR1 MNHNS and CDR2 SASEGT. V lost 1 base and J lost 0, with 10 bases in between. DNA of the CDR3: TGTGCCAGCAGTGAAGGGAGGGTGAACTCTGGGGCCAACGTCCTGACTTTC. Translating gives CASSEGRVNSGANVLTF.

The V call is TRBV9, the J call TRBJ1-4; the D gene is possibly TRBD1 (5 bases). V was pared by 0 bases and J by 8 bases, with 14 bases between. This CDR3 comprises 15 residues. CDR1 and CDR2 from the germline V gene are SGDLS and YYNGEE. The CDR3 DNA sequence: TGTGCCAGCAGCGTAGGGGGGGTGGTGGCCGAAAAACTGTTTTTT. This codes for CASSVGGVVAEKLFF.

The chain employs TRBV9 and TRBJ1-4; 11 positions match TRBD1. This CDR3 contains 15 residues. V lost 4 bases to trimming and J lost 7 bases; unmatched junction nucleotides: 6. Looked up from germline, CDR1 is SGDLS and CDR2 is YYNGEE. The CDR3 here is CASSPRTGGVEKLFF. The CDR3 DNA reads TGTGCCAGCAGCCCCAGGACAGGGGGCGTTGAAAAACTGTTTTTT.

The V and J genes are TRBV14 and TRBJ1-5; no clear D gene. The germline gives CDR1 SGHDN, CDR2 FVKESK. V was clipped by 0 bases and J by 10 bases, with 10 bases between them. The CDR3 covers 13 residues. This CDR3 is CASSQELSSPQHF. The CDR3 nucleotides are TGTGCCAGCAGCCAAGAATTGAGTAGCCCCCAGCATTTT.

The V and J genes are TRBV7-9 and TRBJ1-6, with unresolved D. V shed 5 bases and J shed 5 bases, with 10 bases lying between them. The CDR3 runs 14 residues. Germline V gene lookup returns CDR1 SEHNR and CDR2 FQNEAQ (reference sequence). CDR3 sequence reads: CASSPGGDNSPLHF. The CDR3 nucleotides are TGTGCCAGCAGCCCCGGCGGGGATAATTCACCCCTCCACTTT.

The chain is built from TRBV2 and TRBJ1-6; D unclear. The CDR3 totals 15 residues. From germline, CDR1 is SNHLY and CDR2 FYNNEI. Between the trimmed V and J ends, which lost 7 bases and 7 bases, there was a span of 17 bases. CDR3 loop: CASTVLPGVNSPLHF. The CDR3 DNA follows: TGTGCCAGCACCGTCCTTCCCGGAGTGAATTCACCCCTCCACTTT.

In its sample, this clone was seen once. The chain has TRBV11-3 and TRBJ2-7, with TRBD2 as a possible D gene (5 bases). Germline V CDR1 and CDR2: SGHNT, YENEEA. This CDR3 has 13 amino acids. V was cut by 1 base and J by 6 bases, with 10 bases left in between. Here the CDR3 DNA reads TGTGCCAGCAGCTTAGGAGGGATCGCCGAGCAGTACTTC. Translating it yields CASSLGGIAEQYF.

J is TRBJ1-4 and V is TRBV6-1; 12 nucleotides agree with TRBD1. Germline loops: CDR1 MNHNS, CDR2 SASEGT. Trimming at V came to 3 bases and at J to 8 bases, leaving 4 bases not matched to a gene. This CDR3 spans 15 amino acids. The CDR3 DNA follows: TGTGCCAGCAGTGAGGGACAGGGGGCTCGGGAAAAACTGTTTTTT. Its translation: CASSEGQGAREKLFF.

This chain uses TRBV19 with TRBJ1-1, with D perhaps matching TRBD1 (5 bases). Germline-derived CDR1 and CDR2 are LNHDA and SQIVND (reference sequence). The CDR3 consists of 13 residues. V was trimmed by 0 bases and J by 5 bases, leaving 7 bases between them. The CDR3 bases are TGTGCCAGTAGTATAGACAGGGTGACTGAAGCTTTCTTT. Translating gives CASSIDRVTEAFF.

The rearrangement joins TRBV14 to TRBJ2-1; TRBD2 aligns across 11 bases. Germline values: CDR1 SGHDN, CDR2 FVKESK. This CDR3 has 15 residues. Trimming cost V 5 bases and J 4 bases; bases outside gene matches: 4. DNA for the CDR3: TGTGCCAGCAGCTTAGCGGGGGGGCCATACAATGAGCAGTTCTTC. The encoded protein is CASSLAGGPYNEQFF.

This chain uses TRBV6-5 with TRBJ1-6; D uncertain. The CDR3 totals 16 residues. Germline V gene lookup returns CDR1 MNHEY and CDR2 SVGAGI. V was trimmed by 0 bases and J by 4 bases, leaving 10 bases between them. CDR3 sequence: CASSYSEDSYNSPLHF. The CDR3 bases are TGTGCCAGCAGTTACTCGGAGGATTCTTATAATTCACCCCTCCACTTT.

The rearrangement joins TRBV10-3 to TRBJ1-6, with TRBD1 identical over 11 bases. The CDR3 runs 14 residues. Germline lookup yields CDR1 ENHRY and CDR2 SYGVKD. The ends lost 6 bases at V and 8 bases at J; junction bases unmatched: 3. The CDR3 protein is CAISEGQGDSPLHF. CDR3 nucleotides: TGTGCCATCAGCGAGGGACAGGGGGATTCACCCCTCCACTTT.

The chain joins TRBV7-2 to TRBJ1-5; perhaps TRBD1 as D (6 bases). Trimming stripped 1 base from V and 7 bases from J, with 14 bases between. This CDR3 has 15 residues. From germline, CDR1 is SGHTA and CDR2 FQGNSA. CDR3 loop: CASSLGTGKGQPQHF. The CDR3, as DNA: TGTGCCAGCAGCTTAGGTACAGGGAAAGGGCAGCCCCAGCATTTT.

This CDR3 is CASSQATGGGQPQHF. The DNA for the CDR3 is TGCGCCAGCAGCCAAGCTACAGGGGGAGGTCAGCCCCAGCATTTT. The chain uses TRBV4-3 and TRBJ1-5; TRBD1 aligns across 8 bases. J gave up 6 bases and V 1 base, and 5 bases lay outside the gene matches. Germline values: CDR1 LGHNA, CDR2 YSLEER. The CDR3 totals 15 residues.